This T cell receptor beta chain derives from a study of identical twins. The ends lost 4 bases at V and 1 base at J; junction bases unmatched: 9. Germline V CDR1 and CDR2: LGHNA, YNFKEQ. This CDR3 comprises 18 residues. On this clonotype itself: The antigen is unknown.

TCRdb redid the calling of the 5' RACE reads with MiXCR, one entry per CDR3 protein. The sample contains 460,000 or so distinct CDR3 sequences, approximately 15% of which appear only once. Study findings and constraints: Beta out-of-frame sequences displayed a weaker excess of sharing between twins.

All of the donors were Caucasians in good health. These data also featured in a second study, about yellow fever vaccine responses in identical twins.

This sequence originates from a woman in her late teens or twenties in good health. Sequencing used CD4+ T cells sorted from blood. The chain joins TRBV4-2 to TRBJ1-5; 11 positions match TRBD1. In nucleotides, the CDR3 is TGTGCCAGCAGCCCCGGGACAGGGGGGTCAACGAGCAATCAGCCCCAGCATTTT. This codes for CASSPGTGGSTSNQPQHF.